One T cell receptor (beta chain) is described in this entry. Its specificity is not known. The V gene's germline CDR1 is ENHRY and CDR2 SYGVKD. The length of the CDR3 is 17 residues. This specimen comes from a study of T cells expressing NK-cell markers. For the study at large: Just one sequenced donor of eight was HCMV-seronegative, while seven were seropositive.

Regarding the study as a whole: Certain NKG2C+ T cell clones were expanded, and their HCMV specificity remained unclear. Among CD8+ T cells from five or six donors, dominant NKG2C+ clonotypes accounted for roughly 1.0-7.0%.

TCRdb re-analyzed the 5' RACE reads; it lists each CDR3 protein once, without DNA. Its table records fewer than 550,000 distinct CDR3 sequences. J is TRBJ1-1 and V is TRBV10-3. This sequence was found in a woman aged 50 to 60 in good health. What was sequenced was blood T cells: a sorted CD56 or NKG2C T cell subset, CD4+ or CD8+ T cells, or bulk PBMC T cells (not recorded which). CDR3 in amino acids: CAIMNIVGLGSSTEAFF.